This TCR beta chain emerged from a study of blood T cell repertoires in COVID-19. In the study overall: Sources were T cells, B-cell-depleted T cells, or PBMCs; the material itself was cDNA or gDNA.

The V and J ends lost 0 bases and 10 bases, in that order; junction bases with no gene match: 9. The CDR3 extends over 15 amino acids. The germline V gene has CDR1 LGHDT and CDR2 YNNKEL (reference sequence). This clone came up once. The method was immunoSEQ multiplex PCR; TCRdb's version includes in-frame clones alone and lacks a portion of them. The sample has around 260,000 clones; 91% are singletons. The sequenced sample consisted of peripheral blood. The chain recombines TRBV3-1 (or the pseudogene TRBV3-2) with TRBJ2-1; 7 bases line up with TRBD2. The source is a woman aged 25 to 39 with COVID-19, enrolled during active disease. In nucleotides, the CDR3 is TGTGCCAGCAGCCAAGATTGGCAGACTAGCAGGGAGCAGTTCTTC. Its translation: CASSQDWQTSREQFF.